The 30 T cell receptor beta chains below come from one sample, sequenced in a study of CD8 T cells in ankylosing spondylitis (dated by TCRdb to 2017 to 2019). Results the study describes overall, beyond this receptor: A TCR beta motif made up of about eight highly homologous amino acid variants appeared to be characteristic of blood from ankylosing spondylitis patients.

Libraries were prepared through 5' RACE. Sequenced on an Illumina HiSeq 2500. TCRdb reran the public reads through fastp at Q25 and MiXCR, keeping productive beta chains. CDR3 protein sequences are deduplicated, and each keeps its most common genes and DNA. In all, the sample holds 350,000 to 450,000 distinct CDR3 sequences, and roughly 25% of those were seen once. 0.89% of the sample goes to the ten largest clones. These receptors have no identified antigens. The specimen was blood, either unsorted or a sorted T cell fraction (not recorded which). The receptor set was obtained from a male donor with ankylosing spondylitis.

V usage is TRBV29-1 and J usage is TRBJ1-1; the D is unclear. V was shortened by 6 bases and J by 0 bases, with 11 bases between the two germline ends. This CDR3 comprises 13 residues. Germline V gives CDR1 SQVTM, CDR2 ANQGSEA. The DNA of the CDR3 is TGCAGCGTAGCCCAGAGGGTGAACACTGAAGCTTTCTTT. It is translated as CSVAQRVNTEAFF.

The rearrangement joins TRBV10-2 to TRBJ2-1; 7 bases line up with TRBD2. Germline trimming cut 2 bases from V and 8 bases from J; bases unmatched to any gene: 12. Germline lookup yields CDR1 WSHSY and CDR2 SAAADI. CDR3 size: 16 residues. CDR3 nucleotides: TGCGCCAGCAGTGAGATGTGGCTAGCGGCCCGGGATGAGCAGTTCTTC. Its translation is CASSEMWLAARDEQFF.

J is TRBJ2-2 and V is TRBV5-1, with D possibly matching TRBD2 (6 bases). Between the trimmed V and J ends, which lost 7 bases and 7 bases, there was a span of 17 bases. Germline lookup yields CDR1 SGHRS and CDR2 YFSETQ. The CDR3 is made up of 14 amino acids. The CDR3 sequence: CASDKSGPGGELFF. The CDR3 nucleotides read TGCGCCAGCGACAAAAGCGGGCCAGGCGGGGAGCTGTTTTTT. Based on the CDR3 plus reference TRBV5-1 and TRBJ2-2, the full variable domain is KAGVTQTPRYLIKTRGQQVTLSCSPISGHRSVSWYQQTPGQGLQFLFEYFSETQRNKGNFPGRFSGRQFSNSRSEMNVSTLELGDSALYLCASDKSGPGGELFFGEGSRLTVL.

J is TRBJ1-1 and V is TRBV20-1; 7 bases line up with TRBD1. Germline loops: CDR1 DFQATT, CDR2 SNEGSKA (reference sequence). The CDR3 sequence is 14 residues long. Unmatched junction bases numbered 12, after V lost 6 bases and J lost 5 bases. The CDR3 region is CSALLGQARTEAFF. CDR3 in DNA: TGCAGTGCCCTATTAGGACAGGCTAGGACTGAAGCTTTCTTT.

The chain carries TRBV5-6 and TRBJ2-1, with 10 bases matching TRBD2. The V segment lost 3 bases and the J segment 7 bases; nucleotides outside the gene matches: 10. Germline assignment: CDR1 SGHDT and CDR2 YYEEEE. The CDR3 covers 16 residues. The CDR3, as DNA: TGTGCCAGCAGCTCACCCCTAGCGGGGGTTGGAAATGAGCAGTTCTTC. This encodes CASSSPLAGVGNEQFF.

This clonotype has a single count. The rearrangement uses TRBV25-1 and TRBJ1-4, with a possible D match to TRBD1 (6 bases). From germline, CDR1 is MGHDK and CDR2 SYGVNS. The CDR3 loop spans 15 amino acids. Between the trimmed V and J ends, which lost 7 bases and 7 bases, there was a span of 19 bases. CDR3 in DNA: TGTGCCAGCACTTCGGACGGGGGGCTAGTTGAAAAACTGTTTTTT. Translation gives CASTSDGGLVEKLFF.

The chain is built from TRBV7-8 and TRBJ2-2; 13 bases align to TRBD2. This CDR3 is built from 16 residues. Germline CDR1 reads SGHVS; CDR2 reads FQNEAQ. The V and J ends lost 3 bases and 4 bases, in that order; junction bases with no gene match: 2. CDR3 in DNA: TGTGCCAGCAGCTTGAGGACTAGCGGGAGCACCGGGGAGCTGTTTTTT. Residues: CASSLRTSGSTGELFF.

This clonotype was counted a few times. V gene TRBV5-1 combines with J gene TRBJ2-2; the match to TRBD2 covers 7 bases. V shed 1 base and J 4 bases; nucleotides not matched to a gene: 4. Germline CDR1 and CDR2: SGHRS and YFSETQ. CDR3 size: 15 residues. In DNA form, the CDR3 reads TGCGCCAGCAGCTTGACGCTAGCGGCCACCGGGGAGCTGTTTTTT. It is translated as CASSLTLAATGELFF.

The chain is built from TRBV5-1 and TRBJ1-1; D not certain. V lost 5 bases and J 6 bases, leaving 8 bases between the germline ends. Germline CDR1 reads SGHRS; CDR2 reads YFSETQ. The CDR3 sequence is 11 residues long. CDR3 coding DNA: TGCGCCAGCAGATCGGCAGCTGAAGCTTTCTTT. Translating it yields CASRSAAEAFF.

In its sample, this clonotype was seen a few times. The chain combines TRBV20-1 with TRBJ1-1; D not resolved. Between the trimmed V and J ends, which lost 4 bases and 1 base, there was a span of 10 bases. This CDR3 comprises 13 residues. CDR1 is DFQATT, CDR2 SNEGSKA, per germline (reference sequence). The CDR3 DNA sequence: TGCAGTGCTAACTGGCAGTGGAACACTGAAGCTTTCTTT. Protein sequence: CSANWQWNTEAFF.

This chain joins TRBV11-2 and TRBJ1-1; 8 bases match TRBD1. CDR1 is SGHAT and CDR2 is FQNNGV in the germline V gene. The CDR3 consists of 16 residues. V lost 2 bases and J lost 3; bases outside the gene matches: 8. The CDR3 DNA follows: TGTGCCAGCAGCTTAAATCGACAGGGGAAGGACACTGAAGCTTTCTTT. This translates into CASSLNRQGKDTEAFF.

This clonotype was detected a few times. In nucleotides, the CDR3 is TGTGCCAGCAGTTTTCAGGGGGCAGACGGGGAGCTGTTTTTT. Protein product: CASSFQGADGELFF. The chain joins TRBV12-3 or TRBV12-4 to TRBJ2-2; TRBD1 matches at 8 bases. This CDR3 region has 14 residues. Losses at the gene ends were 3 bases for V and 7 bases for J; bases not matched to a gene: 4.

The chain has TRBV6-1 and TRBJ2-1; D gene uncertain. Deletions cut 8 bases from V and 4 bases from J, with 9 bases between. The CDR3 loop spans 12 amino acids. From germline, CDR1 is MNHNS and CDR2 SASEGT. CDR3 in amino acids: CASGPGYNEQFF. CDR3 DNA: TGTGCCAGCGGGCCAGGTTACAATGAGCAGTTCTTC.

The genes are TRBV5-1 and TRBJ2-3; 10 nucleotides line up with TRBD2. The junction had 11 bases not matched to a gene; V was cut back by 4 bases and J by 6 bases. Germline CDR1 and CDR2: SGHRS and YFSETQ. This CDR3 region has 16 residues. CDR3 residues: CASSLGVAGGIDTQYF. CDR3 DNA sequence: TGCGCCAGCAGCCTAGGGGTAGCGGGAGGCATTGATACGCAGTATTTT.

This clonotype appeared a few times. The genes are TRBV27 and TRBJ2-2, with TRBD2 matching 9 bases. The germline CDR1 and CDR2 sequences are MNHEY and SMNVEV (reference sequence). The CDR3 has 18 amino acids. The junction had 11 bases not matched to a gene; V was cut back by 2 bases and J by 4 bases. CDR3 coding DNA: TGTGCCAGCAGTTTACTGGGTAGCGGGAGAGGTGGCACCGGGGAGCTGTTTTTT. Its translation is CASSLLGSGRGGTGELFF.

This clonotype was counted between two and nine times. The J gene is TRBJ2-3, the V gene TRBV3-1; D perhaps matches TRBD2 (6 bases). CDR1 LGHDT and CDR2 YNNKEL come from the germline V gene (reference sequence). Trimming took 3 bases from V and 2 from J, leaving 9 bases between them. The CDR3 spans 14 residues. This CDR3 is CASSQAGTTDTQYF. In nucleotides, the CDR3 is TGTGCCAGCAGCCAGGCGGGGACCACAGATACGCAGTATTTT.

This clonotype was counted a few times. The V gene is TRBV18, the J gene TRBJ2-5; possibly TRBD1 or TRBD2 for D (5 bases each). Trimming stripped 2 bases from V and 2 bases from J, with 12 bases between. Germline CDR1 reads KGHSH; CDR2 reads LQKENI. There are 15 residues in the CDR3. CDR3: CASSPGTGSQETQYF. The CDR3 bases are TGTGCCAGCTCACCAGGGACGGGATCACAAGAGACCCAGTACTTC.

This clonotype was seen a few times. The chain employs TRBV29-1 and TRBJ2-1, with D maybe TRBD2 (6 bases). The germline V and J ends were trimmed by 6 bases and 8 bases, with 20 bases remaining between them. The CDR3 runs 14 residues. Germline V CDR1 and CDR2: SQVTM, ANQGSEA. In nucleotides, the CDR3 is TGCAGCGTCCGGGACTTGCCCCTCTCGGATGAGCAGTTCTTC. The encoded protein is CSVRDLPLSDEQFF.

The chain carries TRBV20-1 and TRBJ2-1; 7 bases map to TRBD1. Germline V gene sequence: CDR1 DFQATT, CDR2 SNEGSKA (reference sequence). V was pared by 2 bases and J by 0 bases, with 4 bases of the junction left unmatched. The CDR3 runs to 15 residues. Written as DNA, the CDR3 is TGCAGTGCTAGATTGGCAGGGGGCTCCTACAATGAGCAGTTCTTC. Amino acid sequence: CSARLAGGSYNEQFF.

This clonotype was seen only a few times. The rearrangement links TRBV9 to TRBJ2-1; 8 nucleotides match TRBD1. This CDR3 is 13 amino acids long. Unmatched junction bases numbered 6, after V lost 3 bases and J lost 10 bases. Germline-derived CDR1 and CDR2 are SGDLS and YYNGEE. CDR3 sequence reads: CASSAVGTGEQFF. CDR3 nucleotides: TGTGCCAGCAGCGCCGTTGGGACAGGAGAGCAGTTCTTC.

The genes are TRBV29-1 and TRBJ2-1, with 9 bases identical to TRBD2. Germline V lookup: CDR1 SQVTM, CDR2 ANQGSEA. The length of the CDR3 is 17 residues. V shed 6 bases, J shed 0 bases, and the junction held 12 bases outside the gene matches. CDR3 DNA sequence: TGCAGCGTAGTACCAGCGGGAGGACCAAGCTCCTACAATGAGCAGTTCTTC. This sequence encodes CSVVPAGGPSSYNEQFF.

The chain carries TRBV6-2 or TRBV6-3 and TRBJ2-7; perhaps TRBD1 as D (6 bases). The CDR3 extends over 17 amino acids. The V gene's germline CDR1 is MNHEY and CDR2 SVGEGT. Deletions cut 0 bases from V and 3 bases from J, with 18 bases between. CDR3 protein: CASSYSPPTGPFYEQYF. CDR3 nucleotides: TGTGCCAGCAGTTACTCGCCGCCGACAGGACCCTTCTACGAGCAGTACTTC.

The rearrangement uses TRBV6-5 and TRBJ1-1; D unclear. Germline V CDR1 and CDR2: MNHEY, SVGAGI. V lost 2 bases, J lost 0 bases, and 7 bases lay in between. The CDR3 length is 14 residues. The CDR3 DNA reads as TGTGCCAGCAGTTACAGGGCCATGAACACTGAAGCTTTCTTT. Encoded protein: CASSYRAMNTEAFF.

The V gene is TRBV5-1, the J gene TRBJ1-1, with TRBD1 matching over 8 bases. Germline CDR1 reads SGHRS; CDR2 reads YFSETQ. The V segment lost 5 bases and the J segment 1 base; nucleotides outside the gene matches: 4. CDR3 length: 14 amino acids. In DNA form, the CDR3 reads TGCGCCAGCAGAAAGGACAGGGAGAACACTGAAGCTTTCTTT. This translates into CASRKDRENTEAFF.

This clonotype has a handful of counts. The chain has TRBV7-2 and TRBJ1-2; a possible D gene is TRBD1 (6 bases). The CDR3 has 16 amino acids. In germline, CDR1 is SGHTA, CDR2 FQGNSA. The V and J ends lost 1 base and 3 bases respectively, with 15 bases between them. This CDR3 is CASSLGLQRGYYGYTF. The CDR3 DNA reads as TGTGCCAGCAGCTTAGGACTACAAAGGGGGTACTATGGCTACACCTTC.

This clonotype has just a few counts. The chain uses TRBV20-1 and TRBJ2-3; unclear D gene. CDR3 length: 13 amino acids. The V and J ends lost 7 bases and 1 base respectively, with 12 bases between them. CDR1 and CDR2 (germline): DFQATT, SNEGSKA (reference sequence). CDR3 sequence (DNA): TGCAGTGTTCTAGTCCCAGGCACAGATACGCAGTATTTT. Amino acid sequence: CSVLVPGTDTQYF.

The V and J genes are TRBV5-1 and TRBJ1-1; TRBD1 agrees at 8 bases. Trimming removed 4 bases from V and 4 bases from J; junction bases left unmatched: 9. The CDR3 is made up of 15 amino acids. CDR1 and CDR2 (germline): SGHRS, YFSETQ. The DNA for the CDR3 is TGCGCCAGCAGCCAGCTGACAGGGGTTAGCACTGAAGCTTTCTTT. Translated, it gives CASSQLTGVSTEAFF.

The chain has TRBV24-1 and TRBJ1-2; D unclear. The CDR3 covers 12 residues. Trimming removed 2 bases at V and 7 bases at J, with 7 bases between. The V gene's germline CDR1 is KGHDR and CDR2 SFDVKD. In nucleotides, the CDR3 is TGTGCCACCAGTGATTCATCGGCTGGCTACACCTTC. Translation gives CATSDSSAGYTF.

This clonotype has more than one count but fewer than ten. The chain links TRBV7-6 to TRBJ1-4; perhaps TRBD1 as D (6 bases). The germline V and J ends were trimmed by 0 bases and 0 bases, with 14 bases remaining between them. Germline loops: CDR1 SGHVS, CDR2 FNYEAQ. This CDR3 is built from 18 residues. This CDR3 is CASSLAEAGEATNEKLFF. For the CDR3, the DNA is TGTGCCAGCAGCTTAGCTGAAGCAGGGGAGGCAACTAATGAAAAACTGTTTTTT.

There are a few counts of this clonotype. CDR3 amino acids: CASLKDRASYEQYV. The CDR3 coding sequence is TGTGCCAGCCTCAAGGACCGAGCCTCCTACGAGCAGTACGTC. The chain recombines TRBV7-8 with TRBJ2-7, with D hard to call. Between the trimmed V and J ends, which lost 8 bases and 0 bases, there was a span of 14 bases. Germline V gene sequence: CDR1 SGHVS, CDR2 FQNEAQ. The CDR3 is 14 amino acids.